This is a list of T cell receptor beta chains from one sample in a study of tumor and adjacent non-tumor tissue in lung cancer. TCRdb ran MiXCR on the multiplex PCR reads and lists one entry per CDR3 protein. This sample has about 78,000 distinct CDR3 sequences, with approximately 79% found just once. The sequenced material came from lung tumor tissue. The receptors were sampled from a woman aged 45-59 years with non-small cell lung cancer. The CDR3 runs from the conserved cysteine through the conserved F or W. Fields, in order: J gene, D gene, clone size, V gene, CDR3 DNA, CDR3 protein. A D gene is named only where the DNA matches it firmly. Clone size, where shown, is once, few, many, or a class for clones that have expanded.

>TRBJ1-5|NA|once|TRBV20-1
TGCAGTGCTCCATTGAGCGGGGACACAGATACGCAGCATTTT
CSAPLSGDTDTQHF
>TRBJ2-1|NA|NA|TRBV5-5
TGTGTCAGCAGCTTGGGGATAGACAATGAGCAGTTCTTC
CVSSLGIDNEQFF
>TRBJ2-1|NA|NA|TRBV7-3
TGTGCCGGCAGCTTAAGTTCTAGCCGCAATGAGCAGTTCTTC
CAGSLSSSRNEQFF
>TRBJ2-1|NA|NA|TRBV4-1
TGCGCTAGCAACCAAGGGTCGGGGGCCCATGAGCAGTTCTTC
CASNQGSGAHEQFF
>TRBJ1-2|NA|NA|TRBV29-1
TGCAACGGCAATCCCCTAACATATGGCTACACCTTC
CNGNPLTYGYTF
>TRBJ2-1|NA|NA|TRBV29-1
TGCAGCGTTGAACTTCCGGCAGGACTCCGGGATGAGCAGTTCTTC
CSVELPAGLRDEQFF
>TRBJ2-7|NA|NA|TRBV11-2
TGTGCCAGTAGGTTCGACAGAGGATTCTACGAGCAGTACTTC
CASRFDRGFYEQYF
>TRBJ2-3|TRBD2|NA|TRBV11-2
TGTGCCCGCAGCTTGGACCAGAGACTAGCGGGAGCAGATACGCAGTATTTT
CARSLDQRLAGADTQYF
>TRBJ2-6|TRBD2|many|TRBV7-8
TGTGCCAGCAGCTTCGGGACTAGCGGGTCCAACGTCCTGACTTTC
CASSFGTSGSNVLTF
>TRBJ2-1|NA|NA|TRBV20-1
TGCAGTGCTAGTTCCAGGAATGATGAGCGGTTCTTC
CSASSRNDERFF
>TRBJ2-1|TRBD1|NA|TRBV20-1
TGCAGTGCTCCCTGGGCAGGGGGCGTATACGTGCAGTTCTTC
CSAPWAGGVYVQFF
>TRBJ2-1|TRBD2|NA|TRBV28
TGTGCCAGCGGTTTATCCTCAGCGGGAGGGTTCAATAAGCAGTTCTTC
CASGLSSAGGFNKQFF
>TRBJ1-5|NA|NA|TRBV12-3/TRBV12-4
TGTGCCAGCAATTGGGCAGGGGTCAATCATCCCCAGCATTTT
CASNWAGVNHPQHF
>TRBJ2-5|TRBD1|NA|TRBV11-2
TGTGCCAGCAGCATTAGGACAGGATTACAAGAGACCCATTACTTC
CASSIRTGLQETHYF
>TRBJ2-2|NA|NA|TRBV11-2
TGTGCCAGCAGCCGCGCTGCGGCTGCCGGGGAGGTGTTTTTT
CASSRAAAAGEVFF
>TRBJ1-2|NA|few|TRBV6-5
TGTGCCAGCAGGTCGAACAGAGGAAACTATGGCTACATCTTC
CASRSNRGNYGYIF
>TRBJ2-1|TRBD1|NA|TRBV6-5
TGTGCCAGCAATTCATTGACAGGGGAAGCAAATAAGCAGTTCTTC
CASNSLTGEANKQFF
>TRBJ1-1|NA|NA|TRBV10-2
TGCGCCAGTAGGGACCCGAATACTGAAGCTCTCTTT
CASRDPNTEALF
>TRBJ1-1|NA|few|TRBV30
TGTGCCCGGCTGCCCGGGTTTAACACTGAAGCTTTCTTT
CARLPGFNTEAFF
>TRBJ1-5|TRBD1|medium-sized|TRBV6-2/TRBV6-3
TGTGCCAGCAGTACCGGGACAGGGAGGCAGCCCCAGCATTTT
CASSTGTGRQPQHF
>TRBJ2-7|NA|NA|TRBV11-2
TGTGCCAGCAGCTTAAGGTCAGGGGCCGGCTCCTACAAGGAGTACTTC
CASSLRSGAGSYKEYF
>TRBJ2-3|NA|NA|TRBV7-8
TGTGCCAGCAGCTCACATCCTGTACTCACAGATACCCAGTATTTT
CASSSHPVLTDTQYF
>TRBJ1-4|NA|NA|TRBV6-1
TGTACCAGCAGCGAGGGGGGGATTAATGAAAAACTGATTTTT
CTSSEGGINEKLIF
>TRBJ2-3|NA|NA|TRBV20-1
TGCAGTGCCCTATGGGACTCCATCACAGATACGCAGTATTTT
CSALWDSITDTQYF
>TRBJ2-1|TRBD2|NA|TRBV4-1
TGCGCCAGCAGCCAAGAGAACGCGCGATTAGCGGGAAAGAGTAAGCAGTTCTTC
CASSQENARLAGKSKQFF
>TRBJ2-1|TRBD2|NA|TRBV29-1
TGCAGCGTTGAAGGTGGCGGGAGGGCCAAAAATGAGCACTTCTTC
CSVEGGGRAKNEHFF
>TRBJ2-1|NA|NA|TRBV20-1
TGCTGTGTTAGAGATCGCGGCGCCCGATCCTACAATGAGCAGTTCTTC
CCVRDRGARSYNEQFF
>TRBJ2-7|NA|NA|TRBV11-2
TGTGCCAGCAGCCTACAGTACGAGCAGTACTTC
CASSLQYEQYF
>TRBJ1-5|NA|once|TRBV6-2/TRBV6-3
TGTGCCAGGCTCGGGGTAGGGTGTCAGCCCCAGCATTTT
CARLGVGCQPQHF
>TRBJ1-4|NA|NA|TRBV11-2
TGTGCCAGCAGCATATCGATCACGGGAAAACCGTTTTTT
CASSISITGKPFF
>TRBJ2-7|TRBD1|NA|TRBV4-1
TGCACCAGCAGACTTGACCCCGGGACAGGGTACGAGCAATACTTC
CTSRLDPGTGYEQYF